This is a list of T cell receptor beta chains from one sample in a study of blood T cell repertoires in COVID-19. The protocol was immunoSEQ multiplex PCR, while the TCRdb copy is restricted to in-frame clones and leaves out a portion. The sample lists more than 95,000 clones, roughly 88% occurring once. Sequencing was performed on peripheral blood. Receptors originate from an elderly woman with acute or convalescent COVID-19. Each CDR3 is given with its conserved first and last residue. Fields, in order: CDR3 protein, CDR3 length, V gene, J gene.

CDR3aa: CASSDWGRIGYTF
len: 13
v_gene: TRBV2
j_gene: TRBJ1-2

CDR3aa: CASSLEREGETQYF
len: 14
v_gene: TRBV5-5
j_gene: TRBJ2-5

CDR3aa: CASSLTGRLFF
len: 11
v_gene: TRBV7-2
j_gene: TRBJ1-4

CDR3aa: CASSPPGGTYEQYF
len: 14
v_gene: TRBV18
j_gene: TRBJ2-7

CDR3aa: CASISGTHFRMNSPLHF
len: 17
v_gene: TRBV2
j_gene: TRBJ1-6

CDR3aa: CSVDPFSPTRYSTDTQYF
len: 18
v_gene: TRBV29-1
j_gene: TRBJ2-3

CDR3aa: CASSLAAGGGQETQYF
len: 16
v_gene: TRBV7-2
j_gene: TRBJ2-5

CDR3aa: CASSLPLYRGGLKEQFF
len: 17
v_gene: TRBV28
j_gene: TRBJ2-1

CDR3aa: CASSLTWGNSPLHF
len: 14
v_gene: TRBV6-2/TRBV6-3
j_gene: TRBJ1-6

CDR3aa: CASSFSGQGLEKLFF
len: 15
v_gene: TRBV28
j_gene: TRBJ1-4

CDR3aa: CASSGRGTANTGELFF
len: 16
v_gene: TRBV9
j_gene: TRBJ2-2

CDR3aa: CASSQVTGSQRSPLHF
len: 16
v_gene: TRBV4-1
j_gene: TRBJ1-6

CDR3aa: CASSFQQMNTGELFF
len: 15
v_gene: TRBV5-1
j_gene: TRBJ2-2

CDR3aa: CASTPGLAGPYEQYF
len: 15
v_gene: TRBV28
j_gene: TRBJ2-7

CDR3aa: CASSLLRESEQFF
len: 13
v_gene: TRBV5-1
j_gene: TRBJ2-1

CDR3aa: CATSRGGGSSYNEQFF
len: 16
v_gene: TRBV15
j_gene: TRBJ2-1

CDR3aa: CASSVLDSFYEQYF
len: 14
v_gene: TRBV9
j_gene: TRBJ2-7

CDR3aa: CSASRAGVTGELFF
len: 14
v_gene: TRBV20-1
j_gene: TRBJ2-2

CDR3aa: CASSMSGAYEQYF
len: 13
v_gene: TRBV19
j_gene: TRBJ2-7

CDR3aa: CASSPDRGSYNEQFF
len: 15
v_gene: TRBV18
j_gene: TRBJ2-1

CDR3aa: CASSKGGGGNQPQHF
len: 15
v_gene: TRBV21-1
j_gene: TRBJ1-5

CDR3aa: CASSLGQGGEQYF
len: 13
v_gene: TRBV7-2
j_gene: TRBJ2-7

CDR3aa: CASSLRLAYSQETQYF
len: 16
v_gene: TRBV11-2
j_gene: TRBJ2-5